This TCR beta chain was identified during a study of early T cells in non-severe SARS-CoV-2 infection. TCRdb independently ran MiXCR on the 5' RACE reads; one entry per CDR3 protein. The sample yields more than 70,000 distinct CDR3 sequences, 9% to 15% seen once. In this sample, this clonotype turned up a few times. The TCR was taken from an adult who was a healthcare worker with PCR-confirmed SARS-CoV-2 infection or an uninfected control (not recorded which). Source material: whole blood.

CDR3 loop: CSVVSRASTDTQYF. The CDR3 DNA sequence: TGCAGCGTTGTGTCACGGGCTAGCACAGATACGCAGTATTTT. The J gene is TRBJ2-3, the V gene TRBV29-1; D remains unclear. Germline values: CDR1 SQVTM, CDR2 ANQGSEA. This CDR3 is built from 14 residues. Between the trimmed V and J ends, which lost 4 bases and 0 bases, there was a span of 11 bases.